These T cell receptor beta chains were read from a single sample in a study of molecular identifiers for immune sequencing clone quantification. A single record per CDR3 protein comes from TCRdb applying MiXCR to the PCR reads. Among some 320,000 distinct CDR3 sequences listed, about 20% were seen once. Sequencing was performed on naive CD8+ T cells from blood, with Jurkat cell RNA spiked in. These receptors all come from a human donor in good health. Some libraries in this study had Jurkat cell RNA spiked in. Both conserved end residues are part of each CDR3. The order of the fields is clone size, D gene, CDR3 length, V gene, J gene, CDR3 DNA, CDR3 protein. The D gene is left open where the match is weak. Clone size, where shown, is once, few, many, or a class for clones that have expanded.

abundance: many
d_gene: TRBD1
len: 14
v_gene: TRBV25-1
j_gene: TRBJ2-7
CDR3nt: TGTGCCAGCAGTGAATATGAGGGGGCATACGAGCAGTACTTC
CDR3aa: CASSEYEGAYEQYF

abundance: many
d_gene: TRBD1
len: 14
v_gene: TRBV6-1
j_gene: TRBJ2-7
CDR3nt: TGTGCCAGCAGAACCCGGGACAGCTCCTACGAGCAGTACTTC
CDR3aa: CASRTRDSSYEQYF

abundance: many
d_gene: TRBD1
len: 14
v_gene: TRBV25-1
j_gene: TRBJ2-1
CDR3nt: TGTGCCAGCAGTGACTACGACAGGGGCCATGAGCAGTTCTTC
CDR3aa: CASSDYDRGHEQFF

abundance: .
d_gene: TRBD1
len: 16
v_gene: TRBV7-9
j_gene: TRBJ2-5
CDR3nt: TGTGCCAGCAGCCCAGGACAGGGGGGGGTCCAAGAGACCCAGTACTTC
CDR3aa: CASSPGQGGVQETQYF

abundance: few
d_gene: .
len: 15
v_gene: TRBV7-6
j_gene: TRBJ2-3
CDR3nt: TGTGCCAGCAGCTTAGAGGTTAGAGGGGCAGATACGCAGTATTTT
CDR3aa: CASSLEVRGADTQYF

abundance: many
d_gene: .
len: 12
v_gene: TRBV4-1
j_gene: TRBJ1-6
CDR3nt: TGCGCCAGCAGCCAACTAAATTCACCCCTCCACTTT
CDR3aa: CASSQLNSPLHF

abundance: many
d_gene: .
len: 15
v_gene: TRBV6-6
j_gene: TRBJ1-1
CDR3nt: TGTGCCAGCAGTGTTGGGGTATCCAATCAGGGTCTGGCTTTCTTT
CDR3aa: CASSVGVSNQGLAFF

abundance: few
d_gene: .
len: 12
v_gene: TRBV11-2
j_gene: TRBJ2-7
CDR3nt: TGTGCCAGCAGCTCCCCCCCGAGGGAGCAGTACTTC
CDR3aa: CASSSPPREQYF

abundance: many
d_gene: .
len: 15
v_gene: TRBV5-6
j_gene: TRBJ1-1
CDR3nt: TGTGCCAGCAGCTTGGAGGGGGGCGTCGGCACTGAAGCTTTCTTT
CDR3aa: CASSLEGGVGTEAFF

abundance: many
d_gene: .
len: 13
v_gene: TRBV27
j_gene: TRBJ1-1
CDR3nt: TGTGCCAGCAGTTTTTTGGGTTACACTGAAGCTTTCTTT
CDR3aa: CASSFLGYTEAFF